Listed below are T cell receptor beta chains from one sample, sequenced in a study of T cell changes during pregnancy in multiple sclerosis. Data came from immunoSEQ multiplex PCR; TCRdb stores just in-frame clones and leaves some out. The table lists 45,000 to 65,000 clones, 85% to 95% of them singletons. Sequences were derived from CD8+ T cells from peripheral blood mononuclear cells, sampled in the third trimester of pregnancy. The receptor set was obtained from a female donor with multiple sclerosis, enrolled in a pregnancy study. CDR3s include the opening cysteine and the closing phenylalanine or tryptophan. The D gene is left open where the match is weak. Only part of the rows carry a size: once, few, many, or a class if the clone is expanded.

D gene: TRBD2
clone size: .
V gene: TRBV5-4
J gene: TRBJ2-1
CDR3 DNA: TGTGCCAGCAGAGGACTAGCGGGAGCAGACAATGAGCAGTTCTTC
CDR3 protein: CASRGLAGADNEQFF

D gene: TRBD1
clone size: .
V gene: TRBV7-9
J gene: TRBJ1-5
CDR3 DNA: TGTGCCAGCAGCTTATCTGGACAGGGCCTCAATCAGCCCCAGCATTTT
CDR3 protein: CASSLSGQGLNQPQHF

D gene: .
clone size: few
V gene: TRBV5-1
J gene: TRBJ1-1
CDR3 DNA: TGCGCCAGCCTCGGACAGATGAACACTGAAGCTTTCTTT
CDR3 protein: CASLGQMNTEAFF

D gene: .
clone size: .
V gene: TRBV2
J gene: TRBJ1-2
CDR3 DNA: TGTGCCAGCAGTACTAGGGTGATTCGGAATGGCTACACCTTC
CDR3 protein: CASSTRVIRNGYTF

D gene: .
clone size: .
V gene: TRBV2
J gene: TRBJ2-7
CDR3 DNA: TGTGCCAGCAGTGAATGGAGCCATCCGTACGAGCAGTACTTC
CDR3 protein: CASSEWSHPYEQYF

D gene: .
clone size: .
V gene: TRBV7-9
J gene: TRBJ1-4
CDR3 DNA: TGTGCCAGCAGCCCGAACCTACTCCGGGACACTGGGCGTGGGAAACTGTTTTTT
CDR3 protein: CASSPNLLRDTGRGKLFF

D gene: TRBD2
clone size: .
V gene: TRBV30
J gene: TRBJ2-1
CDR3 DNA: TGTGCCTGGAGTGTAGAAGCGGGAGGGTACAATGAGCAGTTCTTC
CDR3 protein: CAWSVEAGGYNEQFF

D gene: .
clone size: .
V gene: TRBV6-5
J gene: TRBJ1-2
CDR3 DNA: TGTGCCAGCAGTCTACAGGGAATGAACTATGGCTACACCTTC
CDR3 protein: CASSLQGMNYGYTF

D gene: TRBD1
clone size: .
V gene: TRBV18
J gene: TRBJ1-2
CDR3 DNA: TGTGCCAGCGCGAAGGAGGGACAGGGCCTTTTAGGCTACACCTTC
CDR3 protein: CASAKEGQGLLGYTF

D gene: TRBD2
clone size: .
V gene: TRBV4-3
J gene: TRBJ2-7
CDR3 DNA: TGCGCCAGCAGCCGCTTTAGAGGCGGGGGCTCCTACGAGCAGTACTTC
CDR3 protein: CASSRFRGGGSYEQYF

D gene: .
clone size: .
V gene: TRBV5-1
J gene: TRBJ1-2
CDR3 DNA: TGCGCCAGCAGCTTGGCAGGGTATGGCTACACCTTC
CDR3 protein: CASSLAGYGYTF

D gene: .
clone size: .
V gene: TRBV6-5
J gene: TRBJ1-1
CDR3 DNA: TGTGCCAGCAGTTACTCTGGCGGGATGAACACTGAAGCTTTCTTT
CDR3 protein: CASSYSGGMNTEAFF

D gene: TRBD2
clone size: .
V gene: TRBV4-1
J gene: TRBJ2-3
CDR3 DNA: TGCGCCAGCAGCCAAGCGCTAGCGGGAGCAGGCGCAGATACGCAGTATTTT
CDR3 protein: CASSQALAGAGADTQYF

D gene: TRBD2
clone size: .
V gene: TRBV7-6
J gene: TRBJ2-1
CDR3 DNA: TGTGCCAGCAGCTTAGGGAGTAGCGGGAGGGCCGGTGAGCAGTTCTTC
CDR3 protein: CASSLGSSGRAGEQFF

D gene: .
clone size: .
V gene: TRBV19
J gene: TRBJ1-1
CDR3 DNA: TGTGCCAGTAGTATCAACGGACTCCTGAACACTGAAGCTTTCTTT
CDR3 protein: CASSINGLLNTEAFF

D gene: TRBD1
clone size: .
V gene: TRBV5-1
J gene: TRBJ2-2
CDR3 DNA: TGCGCCAGCAGCTCGGACAGGGGTAGCGGGGAGCTGTTTTTT
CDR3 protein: CASSSDRGSGELFF

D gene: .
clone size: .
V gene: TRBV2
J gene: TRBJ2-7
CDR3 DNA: TGTGCCAGCACCCACGGGAGCTCCTACGAGCAGTACTTC
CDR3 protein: CASTHGSSYEQYF

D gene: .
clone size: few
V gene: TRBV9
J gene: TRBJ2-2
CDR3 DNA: TGTGCCAGCAGCGGTAGGGAGCTGTTTTTT
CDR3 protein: CASSGRELFF

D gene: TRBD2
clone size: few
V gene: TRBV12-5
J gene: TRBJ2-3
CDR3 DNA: TGTGCTAGTGGTTTCGAGCTAGCGGGAGGGCCCGGCACAGATACGCAGTATTTT
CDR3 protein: CASGFELAGGPGTDTQYF

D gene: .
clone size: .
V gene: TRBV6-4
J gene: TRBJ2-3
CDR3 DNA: TGTGCCAGCAGTGGTGGGGGCGAGGTGGATACGCAGTATTTT
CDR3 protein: CASSGGGEVDTQYF

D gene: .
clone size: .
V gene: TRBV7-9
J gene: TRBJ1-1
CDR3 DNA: TGTGCCAGCAGCTTCCCGGGGGCTGAAGCTTTCTTT
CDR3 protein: CASSFPGAEAFF

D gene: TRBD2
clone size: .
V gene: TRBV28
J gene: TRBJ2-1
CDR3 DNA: TGTGCCAGCAGTATAGCGAGCGGGGGGGTACCCTACAATGAGCAGTTCTTC
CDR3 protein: CASSIASGGVPYNEQFF

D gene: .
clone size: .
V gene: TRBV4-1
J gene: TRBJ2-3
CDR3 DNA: TGCGCCAGCAGCCAACGACTCCACCCAGATACGCAGTATTTT
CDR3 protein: CASSQRLHPDTQYF

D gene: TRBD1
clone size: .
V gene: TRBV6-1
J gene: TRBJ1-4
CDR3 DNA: TGTGCCAGCAGTGAATGGGGATTTATCGCCGGGACAGCCGGGGTGTTTTTT
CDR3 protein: CASSEWGFIAGTAGVFF

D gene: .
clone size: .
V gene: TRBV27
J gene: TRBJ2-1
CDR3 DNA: TGTGCCAGCTCGGGCGGCCCTCGGGGGAATGAGCAGTTCTTC
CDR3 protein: CASSGGPRGNEQFF

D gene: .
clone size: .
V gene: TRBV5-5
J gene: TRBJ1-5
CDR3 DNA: TGTGCCAGCAGCTTGTCCCCGGGGATTCAGCCCCAGCATTTT
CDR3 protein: CASSLSPGIQPQHF

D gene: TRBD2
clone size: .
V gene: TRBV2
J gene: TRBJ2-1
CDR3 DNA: TGTGCCAGCAGTGATTTGACTAGCGGGATAAGCTCCTACAATGAGCAGTTCTTC
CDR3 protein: CASSDLTSGISSYNEQFF

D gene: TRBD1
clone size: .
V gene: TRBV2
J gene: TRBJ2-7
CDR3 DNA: TGTGCCAGCAGTGATAGGGGCAGGGGGCATTCCCCCCCCTACGAGCAGTACTTC
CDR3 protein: CASSDRGRGHSPPYEQYF

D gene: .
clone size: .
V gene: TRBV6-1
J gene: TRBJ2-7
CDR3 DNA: TGTGCCAGCAGCAAGAGCCTGAACCCTTTGCCGGAGCAGTACTTC
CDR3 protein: CASSKSLNPLPEQYF

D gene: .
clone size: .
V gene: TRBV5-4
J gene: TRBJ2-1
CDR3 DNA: TGTGCCAGCAGCGGGACTGACCATGAGCAGTTCTTC
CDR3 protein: CASSGTDHEQFF

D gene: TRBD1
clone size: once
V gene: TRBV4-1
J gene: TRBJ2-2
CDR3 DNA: TGCGCCAGCAGCCCAGAAAGGGGGCAAACCTCGAACACCGGGGAGCTGTTTTTT
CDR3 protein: CASSPERGQTSNTGELFF

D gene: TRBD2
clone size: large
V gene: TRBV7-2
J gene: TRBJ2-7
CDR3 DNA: TGTGCCAGCAGCTTAGCGGGTAGCGGGAGAGGGTACGAGCAGTACTTC
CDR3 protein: CASSLAGSGRGYEQYF

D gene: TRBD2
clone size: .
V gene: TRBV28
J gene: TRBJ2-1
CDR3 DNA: TGTGCCAGCAGTATTAGCGGGAGTACTGAGCAGTTCTTC
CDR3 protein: CASSISGSTEQFF

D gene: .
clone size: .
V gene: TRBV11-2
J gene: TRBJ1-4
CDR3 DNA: TGTGCCAGCAGCGCAGGTTACCCTAATGAAAAACTGTTTTTT
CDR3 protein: CASSAGYPNEKLFF

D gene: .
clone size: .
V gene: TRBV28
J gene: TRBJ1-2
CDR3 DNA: TGTGCCAGCAGTTTAATGAGTGGCTACACCTTC
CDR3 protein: CASSLMSGYTF

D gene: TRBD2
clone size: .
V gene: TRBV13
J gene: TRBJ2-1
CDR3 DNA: TGTGCCAGCAGCTCCCGCTGGACTAGCCCCCCGAATGAGCAGTTCTTC
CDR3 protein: CASSSRWTSPPNEQFF

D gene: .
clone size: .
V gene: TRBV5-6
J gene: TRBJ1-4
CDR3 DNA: TGTGCCAGCAGCTTGTATTTCCGACAGCCCGATAATGAAAAACTGTTTTTT
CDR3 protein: CASSLYFRQPDNEKLFF

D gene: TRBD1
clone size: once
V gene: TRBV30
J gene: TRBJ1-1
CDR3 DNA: TGTGCCTGGGCAGGGGGCACTGAAGCTTTCTTT
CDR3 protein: CAWAGGTEAFF

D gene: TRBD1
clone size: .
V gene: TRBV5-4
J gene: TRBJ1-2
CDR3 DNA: TGTGCCAGCAGCTTGGATCCGACAGGGGCCGCTAACTATGGCTACACCTTC
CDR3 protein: CASSLDPTGAANYGYTF

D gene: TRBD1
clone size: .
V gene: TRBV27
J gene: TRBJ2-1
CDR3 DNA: TGTGCCAGCAGTGGACCGGGACAGGGGAATGAGCAGTTCTTC
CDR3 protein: CASSGPGQGNEQFF

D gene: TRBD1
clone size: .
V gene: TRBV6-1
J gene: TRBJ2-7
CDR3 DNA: TGTGCCAGCAGCACTTCAGGGGGCTCCTACGAGCAGTACTTC
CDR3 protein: CASSTSGGSYEQYF

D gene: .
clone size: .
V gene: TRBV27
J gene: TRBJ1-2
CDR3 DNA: TGTGCCAGCAGAATGGGGGGGCGGATTTCGGGCTACACCTTC
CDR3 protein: CASRMGGRISGYTF

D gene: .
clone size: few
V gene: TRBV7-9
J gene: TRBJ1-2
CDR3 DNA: TGTGCCAGCAGCTTAGACAAGTCGCACTACACCTTC
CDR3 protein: CASSLDKSHYTF

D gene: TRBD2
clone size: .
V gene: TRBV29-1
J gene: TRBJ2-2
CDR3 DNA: TGCAGCGTGGCCGGGACTAGCGGGAGGGGCGGGGAGCTGTTTTTT
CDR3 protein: CSVAGTSGRGGELFF

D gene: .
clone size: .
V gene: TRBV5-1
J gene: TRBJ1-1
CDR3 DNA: TGCGCCAGCAGCCTTCGACGGCGGGACTTGAACACTGAAGCTTTCTTT
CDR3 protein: CASSLRRRDLNTEAFF

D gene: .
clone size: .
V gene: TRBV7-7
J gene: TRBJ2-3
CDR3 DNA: TGTGCCAGCAGCTTGGTAGGAGGAGATACGCAGTATTTT
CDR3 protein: CASSLVGGDTQYF

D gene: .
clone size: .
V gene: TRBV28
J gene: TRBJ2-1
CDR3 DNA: TGTGCCAGCAGTTACAGGGTGGATGAGCAGTTCTTC
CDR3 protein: CASSYRVDEQFF

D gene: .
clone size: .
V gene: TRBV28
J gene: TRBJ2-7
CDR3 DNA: TGTGCCAGCAGTTTCCCCACCTACGAGCAGTACTTC
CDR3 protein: CASSFPTYEQYF

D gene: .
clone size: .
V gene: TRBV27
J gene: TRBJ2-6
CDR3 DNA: TGTGCCAGCAGTTTATTGGCAGGGGTTCTTTCTGGGGCCAACGTCCTGACTTTC
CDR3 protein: CASSLLAGVLSGANVLTF